This T cell receptor beta chain was identified during a study of OX40 agonist ivuxolimab in advanced cancers. Study at large: Those treated in dose escalation had hepatocellular carcinoma, melanoma, renal cell cancer or head and neck cancer.

Autoimmune disease history or systemic immunosuppression meant exclusion. TCRdb's table, derived via immunoSEQ multiplex PCR, lists solely in-frame clones and lacks some. The sample lists over 100,000 clones, more than 80% occurring once. Study-wide results and caveats: Expanded clones belonging to CD8+ T cells outnumbered, on average, those of CD4+.

Germline assignment: CDR1 SNHLY and CDR2 FYNNEI. The CDR3 totals 13 residues. Trimming stripped 5 bases from V and 2 bases from J, with 9 bases between. Worth noting for this clone: The antigen is not known.

The source of this sequence is an adult with an advanced solid tumor such as melanoma, head and neck, liver or kidney cancer. This sample comprised CD4+ or CD8+ T cells sorted from blood, obtained in a trial of the OX40 agonist ivuxolimab. J is TRBJ2-5 and V is TRBV2; no clear D gene. Written as DNA, the CDR3 is TGTGCCAGCAGTTTGAACAGACAAGAGACCCAGTACTTC. Translated, it gives CASSLNRQETQYF.